This T cell receptor beta chain was profiled in a study of T cell repertoires in cytomegalovirus infection. TCRdb ran MiXCR on the reads and lists one entry per CDR3 protein. This sample yields nearly 700,000 distinct CDR3 sequences, of which roughly 30% are seen a single time; over 15% belongs to the top ten. The CDR3 spans 17 residues. Per germline, CDR1 SGHAT and CDR2 FQNNGV. J gave up 5 bases and V 5 bases, and 14 bases lay outside the gene matches. On this clonotype: The target antigen is unknown.

Sequenced here: cultured PBMCs, sampled from culture after CMV antigen stimulation. The rearrangement uses TRBV11-2 and TRBJ1-1, with TRBD1 matching over 10 bases. This TCR was recovered from a human donor in good health (CMV status not recorded). Some clones in this sample may be carry-over from other donors' samples. In DNA form, the CDR3 reads TGTGCCAGCAGCCGCTTGTGGGACAGGGGTTCCAAGACTGAAGCTTTCTTT. This gives the protein CASSRLWDRGSKTEAFF.